This T cell receptor (beta chain) was recorded in a study of T cells after yellow fever vaccination. The V gene's germline CDR1 is LGHNA and CDR2 YSLEER. Trimming stripped 4 bases from V and 1 base from J, with 8 bases between. This CDR3 is 15 amino acids long. TCRdb redid the calling of the 5' RACE reads with MiXCR, one entry per CDR3 protein. This table holds around 180,000 distinct CDR3 sequences, 6.2% found once. This clonotype was counted at least ten times. V and J are TRBV4-3 and TRBJ2-6; tentatively, D is TRBD1 (5 bases). Sequencing used CD4+ T cells sorted from PBMCs, obtained on the day of the first yellow fever vaccination. The clonotype was recovered from a man between 18 and 29 years old who received the YFV17D yellow fever vaccine. Here the CDR3 DNA reads TGCGCCAGCAGCCGTCAGGGTTCTGGGGCCAACGTCCTGACTTTC. Its translation is CASSRQGSGANVLTF.